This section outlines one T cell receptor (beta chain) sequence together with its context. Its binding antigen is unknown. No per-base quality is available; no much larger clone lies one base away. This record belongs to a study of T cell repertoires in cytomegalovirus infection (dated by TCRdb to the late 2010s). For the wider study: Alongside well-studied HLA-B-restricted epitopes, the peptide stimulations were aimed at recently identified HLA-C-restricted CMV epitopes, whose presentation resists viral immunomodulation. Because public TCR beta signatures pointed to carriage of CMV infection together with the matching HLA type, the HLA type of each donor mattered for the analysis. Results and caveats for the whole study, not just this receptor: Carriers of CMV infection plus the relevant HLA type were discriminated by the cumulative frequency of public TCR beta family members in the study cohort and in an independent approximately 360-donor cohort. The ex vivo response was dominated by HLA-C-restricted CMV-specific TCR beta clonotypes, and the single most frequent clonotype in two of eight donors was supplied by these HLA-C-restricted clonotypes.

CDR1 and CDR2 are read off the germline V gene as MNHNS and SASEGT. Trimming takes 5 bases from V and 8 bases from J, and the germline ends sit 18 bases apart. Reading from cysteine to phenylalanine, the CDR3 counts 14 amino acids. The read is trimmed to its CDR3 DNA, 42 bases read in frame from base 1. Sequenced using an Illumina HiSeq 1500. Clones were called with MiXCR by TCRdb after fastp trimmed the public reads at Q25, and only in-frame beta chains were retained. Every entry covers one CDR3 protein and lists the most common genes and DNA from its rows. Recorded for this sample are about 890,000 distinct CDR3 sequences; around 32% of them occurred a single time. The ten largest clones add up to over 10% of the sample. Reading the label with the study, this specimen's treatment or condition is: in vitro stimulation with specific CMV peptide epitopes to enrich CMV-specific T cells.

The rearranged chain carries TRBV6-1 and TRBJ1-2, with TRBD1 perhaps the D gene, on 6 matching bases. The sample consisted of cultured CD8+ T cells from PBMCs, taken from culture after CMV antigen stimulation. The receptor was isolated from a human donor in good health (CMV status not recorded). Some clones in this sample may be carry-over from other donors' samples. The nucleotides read TGTGCCAGCAGTCGTACCCTTACCGGACAGGGCTACACCTTC. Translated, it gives CASSRTLTGQGYTF.